This T cell receptor (beta chain) was documented in a study of T cell repertoires in cytomegalovirus infection. Looking at the study overall: An indication of both CMV infection and matching HLA type came from public TCR beta signatures.

A word on this clonotype: Its antigen remains unidentified.

Study-wide findings and caveats: In two of eight donors, the top clonotype was HLA-C-restricted CMV-specific.

TCRdb analysed the reads with MiXCR anew, one entry per CDR3 protein. This table has just under 550,000 distinct CDR3 sequences, around a quarter appearing once. The CDR3 has 13 residues. V was shortened by 2 bases and J by 3 bases, with 7 bases between the two germline ends. Looked up from germline, CDR1 is MNHEY and CDR2 is SVGAGI. This chain connects TRBV6-5 to TRBJ1-1; D not certain. Sequenced: PBMCs. The source is a human donor in good health (CMV status not recorded). Some clones in this sample may be carry-over from other donors' samples. CDR3 protein: CASSYDGDTEAFF. In DNA, the CDR3 is TGTGCCAGCAGTTACGACGGTGACACTGAAGCTTTCTTT.